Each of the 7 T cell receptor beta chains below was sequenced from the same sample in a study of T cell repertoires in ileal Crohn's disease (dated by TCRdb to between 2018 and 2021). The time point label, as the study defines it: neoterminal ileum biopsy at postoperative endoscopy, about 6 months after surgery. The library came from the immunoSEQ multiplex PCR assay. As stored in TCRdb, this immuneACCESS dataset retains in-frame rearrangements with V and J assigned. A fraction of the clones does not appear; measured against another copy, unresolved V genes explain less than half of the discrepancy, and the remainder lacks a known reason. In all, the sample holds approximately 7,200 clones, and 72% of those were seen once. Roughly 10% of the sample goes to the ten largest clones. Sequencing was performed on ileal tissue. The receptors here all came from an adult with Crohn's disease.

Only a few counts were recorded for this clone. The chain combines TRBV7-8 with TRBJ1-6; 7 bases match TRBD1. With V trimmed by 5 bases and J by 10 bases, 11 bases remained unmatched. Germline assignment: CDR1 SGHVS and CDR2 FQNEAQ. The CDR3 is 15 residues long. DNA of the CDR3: TGTGCCAGCAGCCAAAGGACAGGAGGGGACTCACCCCTCCACTTT. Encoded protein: CASSQRTGGDSPLHF.

The CDR3 DNA reads TGTGCCAGCAGTCACAGGGGGGCCTACGAGCAGTACTTC. This sequence encodes CASSHRGAYEQYF. The chain employs TRBV27 and TRBJ2-7; 8 nucleotides agree with TRBD1. The CDR3 spans 13 residues. CDR1 and CDR2 from the germline V gene are MNHEY and SMNVEV (reference sequence). Germline trimming cut 5 bases from V and 2 bases from J; bases unmatched to any gene: 2.

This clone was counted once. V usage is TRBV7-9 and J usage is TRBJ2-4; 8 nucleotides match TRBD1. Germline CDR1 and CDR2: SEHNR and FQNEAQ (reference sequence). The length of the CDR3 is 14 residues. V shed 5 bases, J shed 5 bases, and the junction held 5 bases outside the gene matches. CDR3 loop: CASSAGQGENIQYF. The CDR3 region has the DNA TGTGCCAGCAGCGCTGGACAGGGTGAAAACATTCAGTACTTC.

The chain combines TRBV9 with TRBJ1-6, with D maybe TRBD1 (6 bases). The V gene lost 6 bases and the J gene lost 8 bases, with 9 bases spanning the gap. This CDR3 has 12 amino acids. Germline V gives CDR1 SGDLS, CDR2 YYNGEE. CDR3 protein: CASNREDSPLHF. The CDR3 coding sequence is TGTGCCAGCAACAGGGAAGATTCACCCCTCCACTTT.

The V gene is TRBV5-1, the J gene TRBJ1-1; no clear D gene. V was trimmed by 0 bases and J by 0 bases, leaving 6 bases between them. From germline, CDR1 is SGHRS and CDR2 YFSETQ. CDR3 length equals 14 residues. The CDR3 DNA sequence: TGCGCCAGCAGCTTGGACAGTATGAACACTGAAGCTTTCTTT. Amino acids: CASSLDSMNTEAFF. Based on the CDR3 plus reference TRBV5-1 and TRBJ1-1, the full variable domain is KAGVTQTPRYLIKTRGQQVTLSCSPISGHRSVSWYQQTPGQGLQFLFEYFSETQRNKGNFPGRFSGRQFSNSRSEMNVSTLELGDSALYLCASSLDSMNTEAFFGQGTRLTVV.

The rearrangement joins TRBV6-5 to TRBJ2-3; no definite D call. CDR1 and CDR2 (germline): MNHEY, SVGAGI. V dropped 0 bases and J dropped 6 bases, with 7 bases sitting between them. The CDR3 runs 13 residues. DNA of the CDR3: TGTGCCAGCAGTTACTCGGTCCAGGATACGCAGTATTTT. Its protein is CASSYSVQDTQYF.

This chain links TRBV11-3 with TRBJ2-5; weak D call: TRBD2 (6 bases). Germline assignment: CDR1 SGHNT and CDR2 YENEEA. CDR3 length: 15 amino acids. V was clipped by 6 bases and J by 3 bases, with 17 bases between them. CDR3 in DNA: TGTGCCAGCAGGGAGGGGCCCCTTGTCGAAGAGACCCAGTACTTC. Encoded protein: CASREGPLVEETQYF. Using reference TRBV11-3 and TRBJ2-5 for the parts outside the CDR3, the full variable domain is EAGVVQSPRYKIIEKKQPVAFWCNPISGHNTLYWYLQNLGQGPELLIRYENEEAVDDSQLPKDRFSAERLKGVDSTLKIQPAELGDSAVYLCASREGPLVEETQYFGPGTRLLVL.